This T cell receptor beta chain was profiled in a study of T cells in Graves' hyperthyroidism and ophthalmopathy. Study information: The authors collected peripheral blood at initial diagnosis, before any treatment.

Germline lookup yields CDR1 MDHEN and CDR2 SYDVKM. V dropped 10 bases and J dropped 9; count of bases not matched to a gene: 9. CDR3 size: 13 residues. In its sample, this clonotype was seen many times. Its antigen is undetermined. Study results and limitations: Ophthalmopathy was model-predicted a median approximately 6.4 months pre-onset. Blood samples included most of the expanded thyroid clonotypes exceeding 0.001.

RNA transcripts served as the template for amplifying TCR beta CDR3 regions. During a first-round RT-PCR of the TCR CDR3, the HTBI primer set was used. From the multiplex PCR reads, TCRdb called clonotypes with MiXCR, one entry per CDR3 protein. The data show over 450,000 distinct CDR3 sequences, with about a sixth seen just once and approximately 18% held by the top ten. Ophthalmopathy patients showed a Clinical Activity Score of at least 3, NOSPECS grade of at least 4 and duration under 3 months. This TCR was sampled from a woman aged 18-29 years with Graves' ophthalmopathy. This chain links TRBV28 with TRBJ2-1; 10 bases align to TRBD2. Material: blood. CDR3 amino acids: CATRLAGVSEQFF. The CDR3 nucleotides read TGTGCCACCCGCCTAGCGGGAGTCAGTGAGCAGTTCTTC.